This T cell receptor (beta chain) emerged from a study of shared clonotypes between healthy human individuals. Sequencing was performed with immunoSEQ multiplex PCR; in TCRdb, only in-frame clones are kept and a portion is missing. The sample shows roughly 2.1 million clones, more than 85% of them seen only once. Positive CCR7 selection of CD45RO-negative cells yielded the naive CD8 cells, and terminally differentiated effector memory CD45RA+ cells were excluded. Sequencing was performed on naive CD8+ T cells from PBMCs. This clonotype originated in a man younger than 30 in good health. Some clones in this sample may be carry-over from other donors' samples.

CDR3 DNA: TGTGCCACCGATCAGGGCAGGGACGTCTATGGCTACACCTTC. Translated, it gives CATDQGRDVYGYTF. This chain links TRBV28 with TRBJ1-2; D is perhaps TRBD1 (5 bases). This CDR3 is built from 14 residues. The germline gives CDR1 MDHEN, CDR2 SYDVKM. V was pared by 10 bases and J by 4 bases, with 19 bases between.